Listed here are 10 T cell receptor beta chains from one sample, sequenced in a study of Ad26.COV2.S vaccination and SARS-CoV-2 variants (dated by TCRdb to the early 2020s). The meaning of the sample's treatment or condition label: some 20 received Ad26.COV2.S at low or high dose, single or two shots; a few received placebo; per-sample allocation not given. For vaccine and placebo recipients, repertoires were sequenced using samples collected on day 63 after the first injection. Library method: the immunoSEQ multiplex PCR assay. TCRdb holds this immuneACCESS table with in-frame rearrangements only. Some clones are missing; in checked studies, unresolved V genes explain under half, and the rest has no known cause. Present in this sample are some 250,000 clones, over 75% of which were seen just once. The top ten hold about 10% of the sample. The source was peripheral blood, collected in a trial of Ad26.COV2.S vaccine versus placebo. These receptors came from a person aged 18-60 years who received the Ad26.COV2.S COVID-19 vaccine or a placebo.

CDR3: CASSPDTYGYTF. The CDR3 DNA sequence: TGTGCCAGCAGCCCCGACACCTATGGCTACACCTTC. The gene calls are TRBV11-2 and TRBJ1-2, with D unclear. Deletions cut 5 bases from V and 4 bases from J, with 8 bases between. The CDR3 contains 12 residues. Per the germline V gene, CDR1 is SGHAT and CDR2 is FQNNGV.

The rearrangement uses TRBV11-3 and TRBJ1-6; D unresolved. This CDR3 has 13 amino acids. V was clipped by 4 bases and J by 13 bases, with 14 bases between them. Germline CDR1 reads SGHNT; CDR2 reads YENEEA. CDR3 protein: CASSWGDGRPLHF. The CDR3 DNA is TGTGCCAGCAGCTGGGGTGACGGACGGCCCCTCCACTTT. Full variable domain (outside the CDR3, taken from reference TRBV11-3 and TRBJ1-6): EAGVVQSPRYKIIEKKQPVAFWCNPISGHNTLYWYLQNLGQGPELLIRYENEEAVDDSQLPKDRFSAERLKGVDSTLKIQPAELGDSAVYLCASSWGDGRPLHFGNGTRLTVT.

This chain links TRBV19 with TRBJ2-1, with TRBD2 matching 7 bases. The V and J ends lost 5 bases and 4 bases, in that order; junction bases with no gene match: 8. Germline V gene lookup returns CDR1 LNHDA and CDR2 SQIVND (reference sequence). The CDR3 totals 15 residues. CDR3 DNA: TGTGCCAGTAGTGGGGCGGGAGTGAAATACAATGAGCAGTTCTTC. Translating it yields CASSGAGVKYNEQFF.

This clone was seen once. The V gene is TRBV5-5, the J gene TRBJ1-5, with D unresolved. From germline, CDR1 is SGHKS and CDR2 YYEKEE (reference sequence). The CDR3 is 17 amino acids. V lost 2 bases and J lost 0, with 15 bases in between. This CDR3 is CASSFFGERSSNQPQHF. CDR3 nucleotide sequence: TGTGCCAGCAGCTTCTTTGGGGAGAGGAGTAGCAATCAGCCCCAGCATTTT. The full variable domain, with the rest looked up from reference TRBV5-5 and TRBJ1-5, is DAGVTQSPTHLIKTRGQQVTLRCSPISGHKSVSWYQQVLGQGPQFIFQYYEKEERGRGNFPDRFSARQFPNYSSELNVNALLLGDSALYLCASSFFGERSSNQPQHFGDGTRLSIL.

The gene calls are TRBV5-4 and TRBJ2-7; TRBD2 matches at 11 bases. Germline CDR1 SGHNT, CDR2 YYREEE (reference sequence). With V trimmed by 4 bases and J by 4 bases, 10 bases remained unmatched. The CDR3 contains 16 residues. The CDR3 reads CASSPTSGKFQYEQYF. The CDR3, as DNA: TGTGCCAGCAGCCCGACTAGCGGGAAGTTTCAGTACGAGCAGTACTTC.

CDR3 residues: CASSTRQGVTYNEQFF. The CDR3 nucleotides are TGTGCCAGTAGTACCAGACAGGGGGTAACCTACAATGAGCAGTTCTTC. The V call is TRBV19, the J call TRBJ2-1, with TRBD1 matching over 9 bases. The CDR3 runs 16 residues. The germline V gene has CDR1 LNHDA and CDR2 SQIVND (reference sequence). The V and J ends lost 4 bases and 2 bases, in that order; junction bases with no gene match: 6.

The chain links TRBV9 to TRBJ2-1; 10 bases match TRBD2. Germline V gives CDR1 SGDLS, CDR2 YYNGEE. This CDR3 contains 16 residues. J was trimmed by 0 bases and V by 4 bases; bases with no gene match: 4. CDR3 coding DNA: TGTGCCAGCAGCCTTAGCGGGGGGAGCTCCTACAATGAGCAGTTCTTC. Residues: CASSLSGGSSYNEQFF.

The V call is TRBV5-4, the J call TRBJ1-2; D is uncertain. Deletions cut 6 bases from V and 3 bases from J, with 18 bases between. CDR1 is SGHNT and CDR2 is YYREEE in the germline V gene (reference sequence). The CDR3 covers 15 residues. Written as DNA, the CDR3 is TGTGCCAGCATCCGAGTCCCTCCGGCGGACTATGGCTACACCTTC. Amino acids: CASIRVPPADYGYTF.

The chain joins TRBV15 to TRBJ2-7; TRBD2 matches at 9 bases. CDR1 is LNHNV and CDR2 is YYDKDF in the germline V gene (reference sequence). V was pared by 6 bases and J by 2 bases, with 8 bases of the junction left unmatched. CDR3 length equals 15 residues. CDR3 coding DNA: TGTGCCACCAGTGAGACGCGGGGGGGTACCTACGAGCAGTACTTC. Encoded protein: CATSETRGGTYEQYF.

The V gene is TRBV2, the J gene TRBJ2-7; D gene uncertain. Trimming stripped 8 bases from V and 0 bases from J, with 5 bases between. CDR1 SNHLY and CDR2 FYNNEI come from the germline V gene. The CDR3 runs 11 residues. CDR3 sequence reads: CASGVSYEQYF. The CDR3 region has the DNA TGTGCCAGCGGGGTCTCCTACGAGCAGTACTTC.